The T cell receptor beta chain under discussion was sequenced for a study of blood T cell repertoires in COVID-19. Study-wide context: Specimens from acute and convalescent COVID-19 originated in the United States, Italy and Spain. PBMCs, B-cell-depleted T cells, or T cells provided the cDNA or gDNA that made up the material.

In the original processing: Estimation of nucleated cell counts was performed using reference gene primer amplification. TCRdb keeps only in-frame clones here, not all; method: immunoSEQ multiplex PCR. D and trimming come from the DNA, and the V and J calls and clone size come from that table. The repertoire consists of about 130,000 clones, with roughly 88% occurring once and the leading ten covering approximately 5%. This clone appeared a few times. The germline V and J ends were trimmed by 4 bases and 6 bases, with 6 bases remaining between them. Germline CDR1 ENHRY, CDR2 SYGVKD. CDR3 length: 11 residues.

The chain carries TRBV10-3 and TRBJ1-2; D unresolved. The specimen sequenced was peripheral blood. The sequence came from a human donor in a cohort sampled during active COVID-19. Here the CDR3 reads CAISGGDGYTF. The CDR3 DNA is TGTGCCATCAGTGGAGGAGATGGCTACACCTTC.